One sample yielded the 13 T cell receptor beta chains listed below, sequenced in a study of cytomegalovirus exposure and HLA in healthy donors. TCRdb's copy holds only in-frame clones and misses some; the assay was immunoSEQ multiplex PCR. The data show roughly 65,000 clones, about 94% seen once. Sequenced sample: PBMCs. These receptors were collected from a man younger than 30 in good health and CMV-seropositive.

In DNA, the CDR3 is TGTGCCAGCAGCGTCAACAGGGACCCTGGTGAAAAACTGTTTTTT. This gives the protein CASSVNRDPGEKLFF. The chain couples TRBV7-9 to TRBJ1-4; possible D gene TRBD1, 6 bases. V gave up 5 bases and J gave up 7 bases, with 17 bases separating them. CDR3 size: 15 residues. Germline CDR1 reads SEHNR; CDR2 reads FQNEAQ (reference sequence).

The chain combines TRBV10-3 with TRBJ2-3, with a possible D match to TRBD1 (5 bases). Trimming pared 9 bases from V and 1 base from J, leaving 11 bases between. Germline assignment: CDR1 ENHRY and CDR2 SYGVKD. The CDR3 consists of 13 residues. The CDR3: CAIQVIRTDTQYF. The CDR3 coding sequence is TGTGCCATACAGGTTATTCGCACAGATACGCAGTATTTT.

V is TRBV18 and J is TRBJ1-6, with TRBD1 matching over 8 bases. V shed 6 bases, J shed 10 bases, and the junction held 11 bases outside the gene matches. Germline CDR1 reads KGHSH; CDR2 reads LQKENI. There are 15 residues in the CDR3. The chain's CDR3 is CASSPDGQGVSPLHF. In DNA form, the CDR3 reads TGTGCCAGCTCCCCTGACGGACAGGGAGTATCACCCCTCCACTTT.

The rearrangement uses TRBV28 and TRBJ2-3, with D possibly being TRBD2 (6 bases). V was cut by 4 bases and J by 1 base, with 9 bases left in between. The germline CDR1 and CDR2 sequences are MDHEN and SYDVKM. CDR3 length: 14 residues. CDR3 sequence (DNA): TGTGCCAGCAGTTCTCCGGGGGGCACAGATACGCAGTATTTT. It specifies CASSSPGGTDTQYF.

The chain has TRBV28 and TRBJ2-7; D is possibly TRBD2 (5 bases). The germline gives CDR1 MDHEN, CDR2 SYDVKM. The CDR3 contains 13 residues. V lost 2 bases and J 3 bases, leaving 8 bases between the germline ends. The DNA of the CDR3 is TGTGCCAGCAGTTTACTGGGAGTCTACGAGCAGTACTTC. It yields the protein CASSLLGVYEQYF.

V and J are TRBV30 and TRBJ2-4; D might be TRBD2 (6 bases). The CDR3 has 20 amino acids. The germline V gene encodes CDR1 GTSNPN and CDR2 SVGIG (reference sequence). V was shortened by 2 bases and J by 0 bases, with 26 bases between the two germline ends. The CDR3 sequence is CAWSITIFTRGMLAKNIQYF. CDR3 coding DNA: TGTGCCTGGAGTATCACCATCTTCACGCGGGGAATGCTAGCCAAAAACATTCAGTACTTC.

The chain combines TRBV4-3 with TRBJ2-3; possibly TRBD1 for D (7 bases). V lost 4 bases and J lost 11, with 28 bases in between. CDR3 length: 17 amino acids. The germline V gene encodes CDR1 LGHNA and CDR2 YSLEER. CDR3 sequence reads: CASSRVVGQPLGGGQYF. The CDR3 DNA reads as TGCGCCAGCAGCCGGGTTGTGGGACAGCCTCTCGGGGGTGGGCAGTATTTT.

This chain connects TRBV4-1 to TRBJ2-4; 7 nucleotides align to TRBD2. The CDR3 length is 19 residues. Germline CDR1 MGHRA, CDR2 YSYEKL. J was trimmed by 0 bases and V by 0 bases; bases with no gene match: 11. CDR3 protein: CASSQDAGLPGGAKNIQYF. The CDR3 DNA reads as TGCGCCAGCAGCCAAGATGCCGGCCTGCCGGGGGGAGCCAAAAACATTCAGTACTTC.

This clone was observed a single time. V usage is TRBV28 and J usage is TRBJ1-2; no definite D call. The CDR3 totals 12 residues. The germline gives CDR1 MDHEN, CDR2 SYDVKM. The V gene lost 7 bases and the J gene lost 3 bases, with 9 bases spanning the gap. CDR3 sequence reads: CASNNRYYGYTF. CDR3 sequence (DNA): TGTGCCAGCAATAACAGATACTATGGCTACACCTTC.

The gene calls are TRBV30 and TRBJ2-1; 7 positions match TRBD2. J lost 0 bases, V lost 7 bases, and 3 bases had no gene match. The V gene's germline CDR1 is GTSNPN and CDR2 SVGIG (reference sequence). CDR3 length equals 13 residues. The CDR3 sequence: CAFSGISYNEQFF. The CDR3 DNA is TGTGCCTTCAGCGGGATCTCCTACAATGAGCAGTTCTTC.

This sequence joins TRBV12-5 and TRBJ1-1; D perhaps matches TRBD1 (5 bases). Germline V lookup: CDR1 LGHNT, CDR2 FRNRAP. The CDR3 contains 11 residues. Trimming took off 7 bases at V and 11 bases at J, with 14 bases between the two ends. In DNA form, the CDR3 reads TGTGCTAGTGCCGGTCTCGGGGGGGCTTTCTTT. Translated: CASAGLGGAFF.

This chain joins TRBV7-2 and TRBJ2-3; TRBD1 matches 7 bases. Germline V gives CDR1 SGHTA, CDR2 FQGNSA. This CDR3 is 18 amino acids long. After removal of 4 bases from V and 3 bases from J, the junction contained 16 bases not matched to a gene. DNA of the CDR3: TGTGCCAGCAGCTCGACAGGGATTCGTCTAAGGCGGACAGATACGCAGTATTTT. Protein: CASSSTGIRLRRTDTQYF.

The CDR3: CASRMDIHNEQFF. CDR3 sequence (DNA): TGTGCCAGCAGAATGGACATTCACAATGAGCAGTTCTTC. The rearrangement links TRBV6-6 to TRBJ2-1; tentatively, D is TRBD1 (5 bases). CDR3 length equals 13 residues. V lost 6 bases and J lost 5, with 11 bases in between. In germline, CDR1 is MNHNY, CDR2 SVGAGI (reference sequence).